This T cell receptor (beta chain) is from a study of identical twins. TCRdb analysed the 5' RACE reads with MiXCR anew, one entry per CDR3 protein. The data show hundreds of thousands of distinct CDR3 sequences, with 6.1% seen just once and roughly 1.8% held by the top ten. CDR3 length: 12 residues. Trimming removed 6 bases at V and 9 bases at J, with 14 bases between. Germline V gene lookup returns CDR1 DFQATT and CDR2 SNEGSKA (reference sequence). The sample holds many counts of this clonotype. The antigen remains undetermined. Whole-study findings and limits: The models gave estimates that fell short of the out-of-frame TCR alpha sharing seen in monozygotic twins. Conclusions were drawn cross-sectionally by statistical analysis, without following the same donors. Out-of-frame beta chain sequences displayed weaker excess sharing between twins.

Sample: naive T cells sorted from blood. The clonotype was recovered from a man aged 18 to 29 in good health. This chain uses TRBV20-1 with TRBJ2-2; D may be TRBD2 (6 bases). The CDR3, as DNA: TGCAGTGCCAGCGGGCTTATGAGGGAGCTGTTTTTT. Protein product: CSASGLMRELFF.